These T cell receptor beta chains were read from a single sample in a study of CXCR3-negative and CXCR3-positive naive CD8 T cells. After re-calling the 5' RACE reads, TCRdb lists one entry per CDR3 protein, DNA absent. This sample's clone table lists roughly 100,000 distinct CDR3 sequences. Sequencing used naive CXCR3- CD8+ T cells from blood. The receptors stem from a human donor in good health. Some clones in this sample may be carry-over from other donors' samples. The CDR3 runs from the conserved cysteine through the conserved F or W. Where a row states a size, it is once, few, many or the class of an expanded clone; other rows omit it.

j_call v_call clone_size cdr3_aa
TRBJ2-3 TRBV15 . CATSRVRALIGTDTQYF
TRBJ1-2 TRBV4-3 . CASSQSSRGAYGYTF
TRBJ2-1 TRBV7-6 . CASSGSFTDLNEQFF
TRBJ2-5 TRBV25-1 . CASSEIQVQETQYF
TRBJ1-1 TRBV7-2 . CASSLGGERAEAFF
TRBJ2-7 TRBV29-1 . CSVEDPQGQEYEQYF
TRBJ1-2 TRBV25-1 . CASREDRAYGYTF
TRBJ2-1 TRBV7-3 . CASSLSPLAGPVSYNEQFF
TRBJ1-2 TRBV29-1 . CSVEDSVGKGNYGYTF
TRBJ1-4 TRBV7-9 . CASSWGRQEKLFF
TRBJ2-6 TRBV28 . CASSFQGSSGANVLTF
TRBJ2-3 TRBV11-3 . CASSPREGGSDMQYF
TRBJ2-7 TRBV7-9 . CASSQLAGLREEQYF
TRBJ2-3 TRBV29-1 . CSVEEGEGTDTQYF
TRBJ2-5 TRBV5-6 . CASSLLLAGIQETQYF
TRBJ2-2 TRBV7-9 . CASSGWDASLTGELFF
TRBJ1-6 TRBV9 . CASSVEGGPTYNSPLHF
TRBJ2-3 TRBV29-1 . CSVFGGVLTDTQYF
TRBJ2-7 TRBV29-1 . CSVEPDGNSYEQYF
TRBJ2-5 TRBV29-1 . CSVELAAPETQYF
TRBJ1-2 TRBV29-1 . CSVHDSNYGYTF
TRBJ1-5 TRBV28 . CASSLFSGNNQPQHF
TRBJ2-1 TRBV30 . CAWSVLLSDEQFF
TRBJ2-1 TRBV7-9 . CASSPRGPDSYNEQFF
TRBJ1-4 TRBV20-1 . CSAWGQGAGEKLFF
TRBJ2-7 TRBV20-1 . CSARGDRLYEQYF
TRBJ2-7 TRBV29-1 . CSVEGETGEEQYF
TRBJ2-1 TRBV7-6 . CASSQADRGPSYNEQFF
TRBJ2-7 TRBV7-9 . CASSKPGTVYEQYF
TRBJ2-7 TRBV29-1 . CSVEKISGAGGEQYF
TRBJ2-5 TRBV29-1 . CSLGQEETQYF
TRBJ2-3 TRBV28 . CASSASGAGDTQYF
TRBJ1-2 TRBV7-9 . CASSLPTQTDTF
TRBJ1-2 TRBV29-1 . CSVEGGELGYTF
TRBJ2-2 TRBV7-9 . CASTLLAGGLTGELFF
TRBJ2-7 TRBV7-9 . CASSLAVAGSYEQYF
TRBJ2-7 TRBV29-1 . CSVEDPVGAQYF
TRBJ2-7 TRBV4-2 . CASSQAPRAGGLLTYEQYF
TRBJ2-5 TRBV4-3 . CASSPVQGGPETQYF
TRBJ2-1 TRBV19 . CASSPGTGGIDEQFF
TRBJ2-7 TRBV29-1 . CSVVVRGLYEQYF
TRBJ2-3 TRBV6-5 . CASSPGDDTDTQYF
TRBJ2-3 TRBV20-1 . CSARDRDFTDTQYF
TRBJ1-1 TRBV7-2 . CASSLGGGWTEAFF
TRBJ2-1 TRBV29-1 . CSVDGRTSGNDLSSYNEQFF
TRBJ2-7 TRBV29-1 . CSVRQSSYEKYF
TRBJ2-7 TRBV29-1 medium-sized CSVWTSGTTSYEQYF
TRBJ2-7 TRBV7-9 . CASSLELLAEEQYF